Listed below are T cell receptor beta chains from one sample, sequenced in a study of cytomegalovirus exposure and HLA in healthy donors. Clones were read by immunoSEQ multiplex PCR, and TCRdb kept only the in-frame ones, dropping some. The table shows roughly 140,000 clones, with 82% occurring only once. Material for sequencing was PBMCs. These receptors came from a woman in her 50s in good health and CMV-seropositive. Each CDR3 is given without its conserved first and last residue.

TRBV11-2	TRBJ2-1	ASSFGGGDEQF
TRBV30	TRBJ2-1	AWSGTGTLYNEQF
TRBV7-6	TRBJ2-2	ASSLGTGLGTGELF
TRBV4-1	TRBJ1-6	ASSQDEAYNSPLH
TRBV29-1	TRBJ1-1	SVAQYTEAF
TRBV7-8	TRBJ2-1	ASSSSGTAFNEQF
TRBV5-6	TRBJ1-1	ASSLGLGANTEAF
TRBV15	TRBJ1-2	ATWGRGHYGYT
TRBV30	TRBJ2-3	ACLRESDATQY
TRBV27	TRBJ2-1	ASSWGTGNEQF
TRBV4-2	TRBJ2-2	ASTPGDSGQALGELF
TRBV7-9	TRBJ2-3	ASMLAGTTDTQY
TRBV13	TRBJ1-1	ASSFGRTEAF
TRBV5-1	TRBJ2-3	ASSLGGAGAGADTQY
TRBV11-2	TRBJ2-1	ASSLVGGYYNEQF
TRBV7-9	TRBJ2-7	SSSLLAGGSSYEQY
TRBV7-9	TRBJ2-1	SSSLSSRYNEQF
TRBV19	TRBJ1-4	ASSPGTGVAEKLF
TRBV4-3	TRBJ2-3	ASSQDRLTGGDTQY
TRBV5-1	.	ASSWDRGSYEQY
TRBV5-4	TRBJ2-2	ASSLTKGSTGELF
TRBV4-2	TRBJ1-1	ASRRATGGDTEAF
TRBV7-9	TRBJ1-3	ASSPPIQGEDTIY
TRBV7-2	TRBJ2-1	ASSSRDRGEQF
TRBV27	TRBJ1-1	ASSLRWAGEAF
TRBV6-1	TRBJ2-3	ASTEGGARPDTQY
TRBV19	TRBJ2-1	ASSIDRGAGDEQF
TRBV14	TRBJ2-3	ASSQRGGGDTQY
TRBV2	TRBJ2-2	ASSPGQVTGELF
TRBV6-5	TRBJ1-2	ASRPDSLHYGYT
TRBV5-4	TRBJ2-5	ASSPQGQVGETQY
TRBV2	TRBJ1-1	ASTGQGLMNTEAF
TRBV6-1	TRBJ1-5	ASRGQFNQPQH
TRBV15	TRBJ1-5	ATSSDRGGSQPQH
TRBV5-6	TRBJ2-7	ASSLANNLLFAEQY
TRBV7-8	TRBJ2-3	ASSLRGSGAPGVTDTQY
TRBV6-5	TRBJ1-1	ASSTSTGMNTEAF
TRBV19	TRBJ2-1	ASSPLSGNNEQF
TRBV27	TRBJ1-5	ASSFIGNQPQH
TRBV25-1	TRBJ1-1	ASSYRGGTEAF
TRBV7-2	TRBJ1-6	ASSLARGQRASPLH
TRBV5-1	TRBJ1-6	ASSLGQTDNSPLH
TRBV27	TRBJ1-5	ASSLYPNQPQH
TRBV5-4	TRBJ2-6	ASSFEGERANVLT
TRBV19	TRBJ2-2	ASSPGTSNTGELF
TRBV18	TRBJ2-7	ASSPTQDLGGYEQY
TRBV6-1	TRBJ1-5	ASRRAVLGNQPQH
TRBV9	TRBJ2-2	ASSVELATGELF
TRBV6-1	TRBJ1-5	ASSERGGGSNQPQH
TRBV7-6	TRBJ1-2	ASSSSPQGAYT
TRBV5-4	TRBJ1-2	ASSPENRNYGYT
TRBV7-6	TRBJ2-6	ASSQGTNSGANVLT